This entry lists 17 T cell receptor beta chains sequenced from one sample in a study of blood T cell repertoires in COVID-19. Clones were read by immunoSEQ multiplex PCR, and TCRdb kept only the in-frame ones, dropping some. The sample records roughly 240,000 clones, approximately 80% being singletons. The sequenced sample consisted of peripheral blood. The receptors stem from a middle-aged man who had recovered from COVID-19.

This clone came up once. V and J are TRBV19 and TRBJ1-5; D is undetermined. CDR1 is LNHDA and CDR2 is SQIVND in the germline V gene (reference sequence). CDR3 length equals 15 residues. Trimming removed 2 bases at V and 7 bases at J, with 15 bases between. CDR3 residues: CASSIKNGNGQPQHF. The CDR3 DNA follows: TGTGCCAGTAGTATAAAGAACGGGAACGGGCAGCCCCAGCATTTT. Full variable domain (remainder filled in from reference TRBV19 and TRBJ1-5): DGGITQSPKYLFRKEGQNVTLSCEQNLNHDAMYWYRQDPGQGLRLIYYSQIVNDFQKGDIAEGYSVSREKKESFPLTVTSAQKNPTAFYLCASSIKNGNGQPQHFGDGTRLSIL.

This clone was counted between two and nine times. The V gene is TRBV9, the J gene TRBJ2-3, with 9 bases identical to TRBD2. After removal of 2 bases from V and 5 bases from J, the junction contained 3 bases not matched to a gene. Per germline, CDR1 SGDLS and CDR2 YYNGEE. The CDR3 runs 14 residues. CDR3 residues: CASSVVAGEDTQYF. In nucleotides, the CDR3 is TGTGCCAGCAGCGTCGTAGCGGGAGAAGATACGCAGTATTTT.

In nucleotides, the CDR3 is TGTGCCTGGAGTTCACAGGGAGCCCTCTACGAGCAGTACTTC. This sequence encodes CAWSSQGALYEQYF. The chain is built from TRBV30 and TRBJ2-7; D is perhaps TRBD1 (6 bases). Germline V gene sequence: CDR1 GTSNPN, CDR2 SVGIG (reference sequence). The CDR3 spans 14 residues. The ends were cut back, 2 bases at V and 3 bases at J, with 14 bases in the middle.

The J gene is TRBJ1-3, the V gene TRBV7-2; 8 bases match TRBD1. Germline-derived CDR1 and CDR2 are SGHTA and FQGNSA. This CDR3 comprises 14 residues. V dropped 4 bases and J dropped 4; count of bases not matched to a gene: 3. The CDR3 region has the DNA TGTGCCAGCAGCTGGACAGGGCCCGGAAACACCATATATTTT. It yields the protein CASSWTGPGNTIYF.

CDR3: CASSLRQDTEAFF. The CDR3 coding sequence is TGTGCCAGCAGCCTCCGACAGGACACTGAAGCTTTCTTT. The chain carries TRBV3-1 (or the pseudogene TRBV3-2) and TRBJ1-1; D is possibly TRBD1 (6 bases). Trimming pared 4 bases from V and 3 bases from J, leaving 9 bases between. CDR3 length equals 13 residues. The V gene's germline CDR1 is LGHDT and CDR2 YNNKEL (reference sequence).

The rearrangement joins TRBV11-2 to TRBJ2-3; the D gene is possibly TRBD2 (5 bases). Trimming stripped 1 base from V and 4 bases from J, with 9 bases between. Germline-derived CDR1 and CDR2 are SGHAT and FQNNGV. The CDR3 length is 14 residues. CDR3 amino acids: CASSLARVADTQYF. The CDR3 bases are TGTGCCAGCAGCTTAGCGCGGGTAGCAGATACGCAGTATTTT.

This chain joins TRBV9 and TRBJ1-2, with TRBD1 as a possible D gene (5 bases). CDR1 is SGDLS, CDR2 YYNGEE, per germline. The CDR3 contains 12 residues. With 3 bases removed from V and 7 bases from J, the gap between germline ends came to 10 bases. In DNA, the CDR3 is TGTGCCAGCAGCGCCCCCGGGGGTGGCTACACCTTC. Translation gives CASSAPGGGYTF.

CDR3 amino acids: CASSPDRAAAQYF. CDR3 DNA: TGTGCCAGCTCCCCGGACAGGGCTGCGGCGCAGTACTTC. V gene TRBV25-1 combines with J gene TRBJ2-7; TRBD1 matches 8 bases. This CDR3 is 13 amino acids long. V shed 8 bases, J shed 9 bases, and the junction held 12 bases outside the gene matches. The V gene's germline CDR1 is MGHDK and CDR2 SYGVNS.

In regard to this clone: The junction and the germline gene differ at one end; a read error may be behind it. The V and J genes are TRBV10-2 and TRBJ1-2, with 11 positions matching TRBD1. Germline CDR1 WSHSY, CDR2 SAAADI. The CDR3 contains 13 residues. This chain's CDR3 is CASSETRTGGNIF. The CDR3 coding sequence is TGCGCCAGCAGTGAGACTCGGACAGGGGGCAATATCTTC.

The chain is built from TRBV2 and TRBJ1-2, with a tentative D call TRBD1 (5 bases). CDR3 length equals 14 residues. The germline V gene has CDR1 SNHLY and CDR2 FYNNEI. The V end was cut by 5 bases, the J end by 4 bases, with 14 bases between. The CDR3, as DNA: TGTGCCAGCAGTCCCCCGGGGACTCGCTATGGCTACACCTTC. Translated: CASSPPGTRYGYTF.

This clone appeared once. CDR3 bases: TGTGCCAGTAGTGCCGAGGACAGGGGGGGATCCTACGAGCAGTACTTC. It encodes CASSAEDRGGSYEQYF. V and J are TRBV19 and TRBJ2-7; 10 bases map to TRBD1. The CDR3 covers 16 residues. Germline V lookup: CDR1 LNHDA, CDR2 SQIVND (reference sequence). V lost 5 bases to trimming and J lost 1 base; unmatched junction nucleotides: 8.

This clone has a handful of counts. This sequence joins TRBV7-2 and TRBJ2-5, with 7 bases lining up with TRBD2. Germline V gives CDR1 SGHTA, CDR2 FQGNSA. J gave up 5 bases and V 3 bases, and 3 bases lay outside the gene matches. The CDR3 loop spans 13 amino acids. The CDR3 loop is CASSFGGGETQYF. The CDR3 DNA is TGTGCCAGCAGCTTCGGGGGAGGGGAGACCCAGTACTTC. The full variable domain, rest sourced from reference TRBV7-2 and TRBJ2-5, is GAGVSQSPSNKVTEKGKDVELRCDPISGHTALYWYRQSLGQGLEFLIYFQGNSAPDKSGLPSDRFSAERTGGSVSTLTIQRTQQEDSAVYLCASSFGGGETQYFGPGTRLLVL.

The chain recombines TRBV7-2 with TRBJ1-2; D not resolved. Trimming left V 1 base short and J 8 bases short, with 20 bases between. The CDR3 is 16 amino acids. Germline loops: CDR1 SGHTA, CDR2 FQGNSA. CDR3 loop: CASSLGPQVLQAGYTF. CDR3 DNA sequence: TGTGCCAGCAGCTTAGGCCCGCAGGTGCTCCAGGCAGGCTACACCTTC.

V usage is TRBV27 and J usage is TRBJ1-1; D is unresolved. Germline V gives CDR1 MNHEY, CDR2 SMNVEV (reference sequence). The CDR3 contains 13 residues. Trimming left V 3 bases short and J 5 bases short, with 10 bases between. The CDR3 protein is CASSFRVYTEAFF. The CDR3 DNA reads TGTGCCAGCAGTTTCCGAGTTTATACTGAAGCTTTCTTT.

The rearrangement uses TRBV6-2 or TRBV6-3 and TRBJ2-1, with a weak D call TRBD2 (5 bases). The CDR3 is 14 residues long. V gave up 2 bases and J gave up 7 bases, with 12 bases separating them. Germline V CDR1 and CDR2: MNHEY, SVGEGT. This chain's CDR3 is CASSYVAPENEQFF. DNA of the CDR3: TGTGCCAGCAGTTACGTAGCGCCCGAGAATGAGCAGTTCTTC.

The V gene is TRBV5-8, the J gene TRBJ1-4; 8 bases match TRBD1. CDR1 and CDR2 from the germline V gene are SGHTS and YDEGEE. The CDR3 extends over 15 amino acids. Germline trimming cut 3 bases from V and 7 bases from J; bases unmatched to any gene: 8. DNA for the CDR3: TGTGCCAGCAGCTATCAGGGGGCTTTGAGTGAAAAACTGTTTTTT. Translation gives CASSYQGALSEKLFF.

The V call is TRBV7-2, the J call TRBJ2-7; possible D gene TRBD2, 6 bases. Germline V CDR1 and CDR2: SGHTA, FQGNSA. The V and J ends lost 7 bases and 6 bases respectively, with 19 bases between them. This CDR3 is 14 amino acids long. CDR3 protein: CASTQTSGSLEQYF. The CDR3 region has the DNA TGTGCCAGCACCCAGACTAGTGGGTCGCTCGAGCAGTACTTC.